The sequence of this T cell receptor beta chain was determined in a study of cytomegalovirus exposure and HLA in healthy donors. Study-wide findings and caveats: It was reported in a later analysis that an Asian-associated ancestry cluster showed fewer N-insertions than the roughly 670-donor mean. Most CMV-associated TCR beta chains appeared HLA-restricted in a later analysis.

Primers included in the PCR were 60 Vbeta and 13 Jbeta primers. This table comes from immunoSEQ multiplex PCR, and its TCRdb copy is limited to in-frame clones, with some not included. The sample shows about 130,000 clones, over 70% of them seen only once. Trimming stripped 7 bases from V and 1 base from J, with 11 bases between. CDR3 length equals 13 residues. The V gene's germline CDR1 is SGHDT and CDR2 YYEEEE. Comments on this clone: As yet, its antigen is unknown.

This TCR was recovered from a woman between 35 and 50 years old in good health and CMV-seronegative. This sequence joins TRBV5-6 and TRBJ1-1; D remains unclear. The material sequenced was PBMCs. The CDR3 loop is CASGSNKNTEAFF. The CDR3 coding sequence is TGTGCCAGCGGCTCGAACAAGAACACTGAAGCTTTCTTT. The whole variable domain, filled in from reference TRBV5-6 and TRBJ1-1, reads DAGVTQSPTHLIKTRGQQVTLRCSPKSGHDTVSWYQQALGQGPQFIFQYYEEEERQRGNFPDRFSGHQFPNYSSELNVNALLLGDSALYLCASGSNKNTEAFFGQGTRLTVV.